Each of the 25 T cell receptor beta chains below was sequenced from the same sample in a study of blood T cell repertoires in COVID-19. TCRdb keeps only in-frame clones here, not all; method: immunoSEQ multiplex PCR. The sample lists around 130,000 clones, roughly 80% occurring once. The sequencing sample was made of PBMCs or T cells enriched from blood (not recorded which). The receptor set was obtained from a man in his forties with acute COVID-19.

V gene TRBV11-2 combines with J gene TRBJ2-1; D not certain. V lost 3 bases and J lost 3, with 15 bases in between. CDR3 length: 16 residues. Germline-derived CDR1 and CDR2 are SGHAT and FQNNGV. Here the CDR3 DNA reads TGTGCCAGCAGCTTTATGCGGTCTTCCTTCTACAATGAGCAGTTCTTC. It yields the protein CASSFMRSSFYNEQFF.

The V call is TRBV2, the J call TRBJ2-7; 12 bases are a match to TRBD1. Trimming at V came to 4 bases and at J to 7 bases, leaving 8 bases not matched to a gene. The CDR3 spans 15 residues. Germline V lookup: CDR1 SNHLY, CDR2 FYNNEI. The chain's CDR3 is CASSVLGQGAEEQYF. In DNA form, the CDR3 reads TGTGCCAGCAGTGTCTTGGGACAGGGGGCGGAAGAGCAGTACTTC.

V usage is TRBV18 and J usage is TRBJ2-3, with TRBD2 matching 7 bases. Trimming removed 1 base from V and 5 bases from J; junction bases left unmatched: 3. CDR3 length equals 14 residues. In germline, CDR1 is KGHSH, CDR2 LQKENI. The chain's CDR3 is CASSPRREQDTQYF. The CDR3 DNA reads as TGTGCCAGCTCACCACGGCGGGAGCAAGATACGCAGTATTTT.

Written as DNA, the CDR3 is TGTGCCAGCAGCCGCTTCGGGAGTAGGAACACTGAAGCTTTCTTT. Amino acids: CASSRFGSRNTEAFF. The rearrangement links TRBV11-2 to TRBJ1-1; D not resolved. CDR1 SGHAT and CDR2 FQNNGV come from the germline V gene. The CDR3 runs to 15 residues. With 5 bases removed from V and 1 base from J, the gap between germline ends came to 14 bases.

The gene calls are TRBV6-5 and TRBJ2-1; D possibly corresponds to TRBD2 (6 bases). Germline V gene sequence: CDR1 MNHEY, CDR2 SVGAGI. CDR3 length equals 12 residues. Trimming shortened V by 7 bases and J by 8 bases, and 12 bases separated the two germline ends. The CDR3 nucleotides are TGTGCCAGCACGGGGGATAAGGATGAGCAGTTCTTC. This sequence encodes CASTGDKDEQFF.

The J gene is TRBJ2-3, the V gene TRBV9; 8 nucleotides match TRBD2. J was trimmed by 1 base and V by 0 bases; bases with no gene match: 1. The CDR3 spans 15 residues. The germline V gene has CDR1 SGDLS and CDR2 YYNGEE. CDR3 in amino acids: CASSVDGGGTDTQYF. CDR3 DNA: TGTGCCAGCAGCGTAGACGGGGGGGGCACAGATACGCAGTATTTT.

The rearrangement uses TRBV18 and TRBJ2-1; D perhaps matches TRBD1 (6 bases). The germline CDR1 and CDR2 sequences are KGHSH and LQKENI. The length of the CDR3 is 15 residues. The V gene lost 1 base and the J gene lost 0 bases, with 7 bases spanning the gap. CDR3 residues: CASSPQDSSYNEQFF. The CDR3 DNA reads TGTGCCAGCTCACCACAGGACAGCTCCTACAATGAGCAGTTCTTC. Full variable domain (missing parts from reference TRBV18 and TRBJ2-1): NAGVMQNPRHLVRRRGQEARLRCSPMKGHSHVYWYRQLPEEGLKFMVYLQKENIIDESGMPKERFSAEFPKEGPSILRIQQVVRGDSAAYFCASSPQDSSYNEQFFGPGTRLTVL.

A single count supports this clone. This chain joins TRBV10-1 and TRBJ1-4, with 7 bases identical to TRBD1. CDR3 length: 18 residues. Germline CDR1 is WNHNN and CDR2 is SYGVQD (reference sequence). V gave up 7 bases and J gave up 0 bases; unmatched junction bases: 14. CDR3 in amino acids: CASIFPGQRDPTNEKLFF. For the CDR3, the DNA is TGCGCCAGCATCTTCCCGGGACAGCGTGATCCAACTAATGAAAAACTGTTTTTT.

This sequence joins TRBV9 and TRBJ2-3; TRBD2 matches 7 bases. V dropped 4 bases and J dropped 1; count of bases not matched to a gene: 3. The CDR3 has 14 residues. CDR1 and CDR2 from the germline V gene are SGDLS and YYNGEE. The CDR3 sequence is CASSRGVGTDTQYF. The DNA of the CDR3 is TGTGCCAGCAGCCGGGGGGTCGGCACAGATACGCAGTATTTT.

This chain connects TRBV7-9 to TRBJ2-2, with 11 positions matching TRBD2. Unmatched junction bases numbered 21, after V lost 8 bases and J lost 7 bases. Germline CDR1 is SEHNR and CDR2 is FQNEAQ (reference sequence). The CDR3 sequence is 19 residues long. The CDR3, as DNA: TGTGCCAGCGGTTTATCCGAGGGACTAGCGGAATTGCATTTCGGGGAGCTGTTTTTT. It specifies CASGLSEGLAELHFGELFF.

The chain links TRBV5-6 to TRBJ1-2; tentatively, D is TRBD1 (5 bases). The CDR3 has 13 amino acids. Trimming shortened V by 4 bases and J by 2 bases, and 9 bases separated the two germline ends. Germline V CDR1 and CDR2: SGHDT, YYEEEE. The CDR3 loop reads CASSPGENYGYTF. CDR3 in DNA: TGTGCCAGCAGCCCGGGGGAGAACTATGGCTACACCTTC.

The genes are TRBV7-3 and TRBJ2-2; D perhaps matches TRBD1 (5 bases). V lost 1 base and J 6 bases, leaving 9 bases between the germline ends. The germline V gene encodes CDR1 SGHTA and CDR2 FQGTGA. The CDR3 sequence is 14 residues long. The CDR3 spells CASSLNTGPGELFF. As DNA, the CDR3 is TGTGCCAGCAGCTTAAACACAGGCCCCGGGGAGCTGTTTTTT.

The chain has TRBV7-9 and TRBJ1-2, with 7 bases fitting TRBD1. Germline CDR1 and CDR2: SEHNR and FQNEAQ (reference sequence). The CDR3 extends over 15 amino acids. V was pared by 1 base and J by 4 bases, with 6 bases of the junction left unmatched. The CDR3: CASSLGQGDPYGYTF. The CDR3 DNA sequence: TGTGCCAGCAGCTTAGGGCAGGGGGACCCCTATGGCTACACCTTC.

CDR3 protein: CASSKRGNTEAFF. CDR3 nucleotides: TGTGCCAGCAGCAAACGGGGGAACACTGAAGCTTTCTTT. This chain joins TRBV21-1 and TRBJ1-1. TRBV21-1 is described as a pseudogene. The CDR3 loop spans 13 amino acids.

The genes are TRBV10-3 and TRBJ2-1; 8 positions match TRBD2. Germline CDR1 and CDR2: ENHRY and SYGVKD. CDR3 length: 18 amino acids. The ends lost 2 bases at V and 4 bases at J; junction bases unmatched: 13. CDR3 coding DNA: TGTGCCATCAGTGAGGGGTGGAGCGGGAGAGGGGGATACAATGAGCAGTTCTTC. Residues: CAISEGWSGRGGYNEQFF.

The chain combines TRBV10-3 with TRBJ1-2; 8 bases line up with TRBD1. Germline CDR1 reads ENHRY; CDR2 reads SYGVKD. Losses at the gene ends were 4 bases for V and 8 bases for J; bases not matched to a gene: 9. This CDR3 comprises 14 residues. In DNA form, the CDR3 reads TGTGCCATCAGTGGAGGGCAGGGGGCGAGGGGCTACACCTTC. This gives the protein CAISGGQGARGYTF.

The chain recombines TRBV19 with TRBJ1-6; TRBD1 aligns across 8 bases. This CDR3 is 14 amino acids long. With 5 bases clipped from V and 9 bases from J, the junction kept 6 bases outside the gene matches. The germline gives CDR1 LNHDA, CDR2 SQIVND (reference sequence). Written as DNA, the CDR3 is TGTGCCAGTAGTTTCCGGGACAGGACTTCACCCCTCCACTTT. Encoded protein: CASSFRDRTSPLHF.

This clone came up a few times. The V call is TRBV7-9, the J call TRBJ2-1; 13 nucleotides align to TRBD2. The CDR3 sequence is 17 residues long. Germline V gene sequence: CDR1 SEHNR, CDR2 FQNEAQ (reference sequence). V was pared by 6 bases and J by 3 bases, with 8 bases of the junction left unmatched. This CDR3 reads CASRGTSGTPYYNEQFF. As DNA, the CDR3 is TGTGCCAGCAGGGGGACTAGCGGGACCCCCTACTACAATGAGCAGTTCTTC.

The chain recombines TRBV18 with TRBJ1-2; D is uncertain. Looked up from germline, CDR1 is KGHSH and CDR2 is LQKENI. V was clipped by 2 bases and J by 4 bases, with 8 bases between them. The CDR3 is made up of 13 amino acids. This CDR3 is CASSPEQTYGYTF. Here the CDR3 DNA reads TGTGCCAGCTCACCAGAACAGACCTATGGCTACACCTTC.

This clone appeared a few times. The chain is built from TRBV18 and TRBJ2-7, with 12 bases lining up with TRBD2. V was pared by 6 bases and J by 2 bases, with 11 bases of the junction left unmatched. Germline V lookup: CDR1 KGHSH, CDR2 LQKENI. CDR3 length: 17 residues. The CDR3 region has the DNA TGTGCCAGCTCGATACAACGGACTAGCGGGACAGCCTACGAGCAGTACTTC. Residues: CASSIQRTSGTAYEQYF.

CDR3 amino acids: CASSTFRQGIYGYTF. CDR3 sequence (DNA): TGTGCCAGTAGTACCTTCCGACAGGGAATCTATGGCTACACCTTC. The genes are TRBV19 and TRBJ1-2, with 7 bases that match TRBD1. V dropped 4 bases and J dropped 4; count of bases not matched to a gene: 9. CDR1 is LNHDA and CDR2 is SQIVND in the germline V gene (reference sequence). CDR3 length equals 15 residues.

This rearrangement joins TRBV19 to TRBJ2-1; no definite D call. V was pared by 0 bases and J by 6 bases, with 12 bases between. The CDR3 is 15 amino acids. Germline lookup yields CDR1 LNHDA and CDR2 SQIVND (reference sequence). CDR3 sequence (DNA): TGTGCCAGTAGTATAGATTCCGGGTCCCTCAATGAGCAGTTCTTC. This codes for CASSIDSGSLNEQFF.

The rearrangement links TRBV24-1 to TRBJ1-4, with TRBD1 identical over 7 bases. This CDR3 contains 16 residues. V shed 2 bases and J 3 bases; nucleotides not matched to a gene: 5. In germline, CDR1 is KGHDR, CDR2 SFDVKD. CDR3 sequence reads: CATSDSGRGSNEKLFF. CDR3 nucleotide sequence: TGTGCCACCAGTGATTCCGGCAGGGGGTCTAATGAAAAACTGTTTTTT.

This clone is a singleton in its sample. This chain joins TRBV5-1 and TRBJ2-7; 8 positions agree with TRBD2. The junction had 17 bases not matched to a gene; V was cut back by 4 bases and J by 11 bases. The CDR3 spans 15 residues. Germline V CDR1 and CDR2: SGHRS, YFSETQ. In DNA, the CDR3 is TGCGCCAGCAGCCCCGGGGGGGGACAAATCGTTTTTGAGTACTTC. Translating it yields CASSPGGGQIVFEYF.

This chain joins TRBV7-3 and TRBJ2-1; TRBD2 matches 10 bases. The V gene's germline CDR1 is SGHTA and CDR2 FQGTGA. The CDR3 is 16 residues long. V was clipped by 6 bases and J by 0 bases; unmatched bases: 5. Here the CDR3 reads CASSNLAGGSYNEQFF. The CDR3 DNA reads as TGTGCCAGCAGTAACTTAGCGGGGGGCTCCTACAATGAGCAGTTCTTC.